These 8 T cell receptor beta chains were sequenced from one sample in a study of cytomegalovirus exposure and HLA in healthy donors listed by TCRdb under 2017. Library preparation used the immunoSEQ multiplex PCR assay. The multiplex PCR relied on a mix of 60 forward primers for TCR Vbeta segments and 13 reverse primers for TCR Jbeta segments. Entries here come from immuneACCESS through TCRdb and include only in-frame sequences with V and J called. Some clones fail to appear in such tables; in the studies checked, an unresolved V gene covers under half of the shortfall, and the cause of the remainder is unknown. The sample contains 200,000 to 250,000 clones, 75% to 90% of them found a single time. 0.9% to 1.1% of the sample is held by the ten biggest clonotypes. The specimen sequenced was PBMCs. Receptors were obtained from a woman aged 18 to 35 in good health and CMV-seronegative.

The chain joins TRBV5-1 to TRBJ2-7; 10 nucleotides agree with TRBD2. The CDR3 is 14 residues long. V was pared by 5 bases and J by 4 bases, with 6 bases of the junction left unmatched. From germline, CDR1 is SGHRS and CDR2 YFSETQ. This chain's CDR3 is CASRPTGLAYEQYF. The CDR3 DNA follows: TGCGCCAGCAGACCCACGGGACTAGCGTACGAGCAGTACTTC.

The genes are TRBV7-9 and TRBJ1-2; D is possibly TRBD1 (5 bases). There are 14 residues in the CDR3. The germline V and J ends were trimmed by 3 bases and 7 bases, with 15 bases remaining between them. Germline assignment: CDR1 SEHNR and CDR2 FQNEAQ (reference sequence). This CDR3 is CASSFGGTSSGYTF. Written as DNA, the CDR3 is TGTGCCAGCAGCTTTGGGGGGACCTCCAGTGGCTACACCTTC.

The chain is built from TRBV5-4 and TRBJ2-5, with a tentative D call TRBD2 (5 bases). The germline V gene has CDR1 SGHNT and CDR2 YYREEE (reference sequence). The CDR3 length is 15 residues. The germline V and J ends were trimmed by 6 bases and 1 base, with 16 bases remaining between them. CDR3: CASTAEGAAQETQYF. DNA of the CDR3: TGTGCCAGCACCGCCGAGGGAGCGGCCCAAGAGACCCAGTACTTC.

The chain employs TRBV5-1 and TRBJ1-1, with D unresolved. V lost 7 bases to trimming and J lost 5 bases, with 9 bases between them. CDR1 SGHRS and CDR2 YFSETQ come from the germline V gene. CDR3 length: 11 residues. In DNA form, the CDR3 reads TGCGCCAGCGGGTCGGGAACTGAAGCTTTCTTT. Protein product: CASGSGTEAFF.

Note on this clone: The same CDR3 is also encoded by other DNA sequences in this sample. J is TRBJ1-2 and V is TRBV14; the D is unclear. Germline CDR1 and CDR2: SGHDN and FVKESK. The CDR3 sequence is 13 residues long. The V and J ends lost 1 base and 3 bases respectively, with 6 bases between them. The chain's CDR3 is CASSQGSHYGYTF. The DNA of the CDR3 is TGTGCCAGCAGCCAAGGGAGCCACTATGGCTACACCTTC.

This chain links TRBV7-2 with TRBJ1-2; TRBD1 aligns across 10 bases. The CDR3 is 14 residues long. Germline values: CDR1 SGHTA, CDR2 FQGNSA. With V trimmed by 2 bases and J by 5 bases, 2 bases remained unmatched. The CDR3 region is CASSLSGQGYGYTF. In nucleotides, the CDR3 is TGTGCCAGCAGCTTATCGGGACAGGGGTATGGCTACACCTTC.

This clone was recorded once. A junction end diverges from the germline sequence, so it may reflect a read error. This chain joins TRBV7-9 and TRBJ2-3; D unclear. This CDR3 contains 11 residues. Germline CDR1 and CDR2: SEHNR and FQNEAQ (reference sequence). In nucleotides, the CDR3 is TGTTCCAGCAGCTTGAGAGATACGCAGTATTTT. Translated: CSSSLRDTQYF.

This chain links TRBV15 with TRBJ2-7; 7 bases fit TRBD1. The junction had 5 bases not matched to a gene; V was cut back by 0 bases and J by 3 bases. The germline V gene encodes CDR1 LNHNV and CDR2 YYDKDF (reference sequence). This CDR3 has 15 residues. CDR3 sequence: CATSRDGQGDYEQYF. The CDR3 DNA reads TGTGCCACCAGCAGAGACGGGCAGGGGGACTACGAGCAGTACTTC. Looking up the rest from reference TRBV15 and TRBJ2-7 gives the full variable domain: DAMVIQNPRYQVTQFGKPVTLSCSQTLNHNVMYWYQQKSSQAPKLLFHYYDKDFNNEADTPDNFQSRRPNTSFCFLDIRSPGLGDTAMYLCATSRDGQGDYEQYFGPGTRLTVT.